Reported below is one T cell receptor (beta chain). This clone's antigen is unknown. No per-base quality is available; no much larger clone lies one base away. The intended sense of this specimen's time point label: baseline before first vaccination. Samples from vaccinated people were obtained from the UK trials COV001 and COV002, which included a single-blind randomized controlled phase 2/3 trial of AZD1222 (ChAdOx1 nCoV-19) in healthy adults. Trial participant PBMC samples were collected at day 0 and day 28 after the second dose for TCRbeta chain sequencing. This specimen belongs to a study of T cell responses to AZD1222 COVID-19 vaccine (dated by TCRdb to the early 2020s). Background for the entire study: AZD1222 recipients given second doses at about 4 weeks or at about 12 weeks were pooled, since spike-specific TCR depth and breadth were not found to differ between the two schedules. TCR sequencing was performed for approximately 240 trial participants, of whom about 200 were given two doses of AZD1222 and some 26 were given two doses of MenACWY control vaccine. Enrollment into the trials was organized by age into subgroups of 18-55, 56-69 and 70-plus years, and those subgroups contained approximately 150, 30 and 60 TCR-sequenced participants, respectively.

The CDR3 regions of human TCRbeta chains were subjected to immunosequencing. The original pipeline was this. Repertoire TCRs were matched against a reference library of SARS-CoV-2-specific TCRs generated with the MIRA antigen-specificity platform. Breadth was defined as the fraction of unique TCRs that were SARS-CoV-2-associated, and depth was defined as the fraction of total T cells that were SARS-CoV-2-associated. Using the MIRA data, every spike-specific TCR was mapped to the spike region that the TCR reacted to and assigned to either a CD4 or a CD8 class. Log10-transformed breadth and depth values were compared by one-way ANOVA with Sidak's multiple comparisons tests. The table was pulled from immuneACCESS by TCRdb, which kept in-frame rearrangements only. Such tables lose some clones; where checked, under half of the loss comes from unresolved V genes, and the rest has no known cause. V and J calls plus clone size are reproduced from that table; the DNA served to infer D and trimming. Counted in this sample were tens of thousands of clones; about 92% of them appeared once. The ten largest clones capture 3% of the sample.

Overall study outcomes, separate from this receptor: Participants were mostly white British, with more females than males. The authors suggested clonal diversity may have been underestimated. Reportedly, close to half of the unique spike-specific TCRs recognized epitopes lying outside the regions that are mutated in the B.1.351 and B.1.1.7 variants. CD4 TCRs associated with the vaccine covered the entire spike protein, and the dominant responses were in regions 160-218 and 743-854. In the small 56-69-year group, the increase in depth fell short of significance, most likely because of low power. Spike-specific TCR breadth and depth rose significantly after two AZD1222 doses compared with day 0 and with MenACWY recipients. Because no day 14 peak-response samples were available, the repertoires could be characterized only after the peak T cell response. Conclusions about previously exposed vaccinees are limited, since just 5 or 6 AZD1222 recipients were seropositive for SARS-CoV-2 at baseline.

The germline V gene yields SGHAT for CDR1 and FQNNGV for CDR2. A distance of 12 bases separates the germline ends of V and J, which lose 3 bases and 0 bases respectively. Including the terminal cysteine and phenylalanine, the CDR3 comprises 16 residues. Just the 48-base CDR3 DNA is kept, in frame starting at base 1. The sample in question was peripheral blood, obtained on day 0 of AZD1222 vaccination. In this chain, TRBV11-2 is recombined with TRBJ1-3, with the D gene call left open. The receptor was derived from an adult in good health. The bases read TGTGCCAGCAGCTTGGACCCTACCCTCTCTGGAAACACCATATATTTT. Its translation is CASSLDPTLSGNTIYF.